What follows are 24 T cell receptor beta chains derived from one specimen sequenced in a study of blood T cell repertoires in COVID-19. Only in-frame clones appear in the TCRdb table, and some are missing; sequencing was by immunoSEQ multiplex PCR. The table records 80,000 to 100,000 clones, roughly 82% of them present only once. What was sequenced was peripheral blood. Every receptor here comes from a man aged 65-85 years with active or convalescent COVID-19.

The CDR3 region is CASRNRDSYNEKLFF. The CDR3 DNA reads as TGTGCCAGTAGGAACCGGGACAGTTATAATGAAAAACTGTTTTTT. The chain is built from TRBV19 and TRBJ1-4, with 7 positions matching TRBD1. Unmatched junction bases numbered 8, after V lost 6 bases and J lost 4 bases. This CDR3 has 15 amino acids. The germline CDR1 and CDR2 sequences are LNHDA and SQIVND (reference sequence).

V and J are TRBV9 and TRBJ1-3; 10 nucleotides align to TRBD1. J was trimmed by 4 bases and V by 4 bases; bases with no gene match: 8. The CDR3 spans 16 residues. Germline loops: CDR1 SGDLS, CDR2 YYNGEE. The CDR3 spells CASSRTGTGDGNTIYF. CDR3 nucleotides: TGTGCCAGCAGCAGAACCGGGACAGGGGACGGAAACACCATATATTTT.

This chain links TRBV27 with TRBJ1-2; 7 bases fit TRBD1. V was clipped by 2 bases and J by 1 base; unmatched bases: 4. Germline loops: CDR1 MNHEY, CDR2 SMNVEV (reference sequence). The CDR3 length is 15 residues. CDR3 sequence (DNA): TGTGCCAGCAGTTTAGAGGGGGCAGTTAACTATGGCTACACCTTC. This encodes CASSLEGAVNYGYTF.

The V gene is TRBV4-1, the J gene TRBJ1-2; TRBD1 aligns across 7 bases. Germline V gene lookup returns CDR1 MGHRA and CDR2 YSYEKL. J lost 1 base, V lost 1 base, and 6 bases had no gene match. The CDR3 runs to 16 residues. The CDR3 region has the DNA TGCGCCAGCAGCCAAGTGGGGACAGCTCATAACTATGGCTACACCTTC. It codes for CASSQVGTAHNYGYTF.

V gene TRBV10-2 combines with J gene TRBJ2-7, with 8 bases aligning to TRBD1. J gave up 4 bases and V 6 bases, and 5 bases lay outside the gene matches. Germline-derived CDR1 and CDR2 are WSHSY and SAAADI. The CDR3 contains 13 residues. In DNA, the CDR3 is TGCGCCAGCAGCCGGGACAGGCGGTACGAGCAGTACTTC. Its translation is CASSRDRRYEQYF.

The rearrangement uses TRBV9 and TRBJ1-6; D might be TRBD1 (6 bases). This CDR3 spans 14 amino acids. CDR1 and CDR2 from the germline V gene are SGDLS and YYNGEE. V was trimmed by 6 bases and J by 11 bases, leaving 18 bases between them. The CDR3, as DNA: TGTGCCAGCACCCGTAGGGGGTCTGGGACACCCCTCCACTTT. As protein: CASTRRGSGTPLHF.

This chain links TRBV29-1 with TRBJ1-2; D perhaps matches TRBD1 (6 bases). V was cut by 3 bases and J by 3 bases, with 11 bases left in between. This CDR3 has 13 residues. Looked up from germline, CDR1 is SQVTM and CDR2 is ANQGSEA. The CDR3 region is CSVDSRGDYGYTF. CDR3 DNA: TGCAGCGTTGACTCCAGGGGCGACTATGGCTACACCTTC.

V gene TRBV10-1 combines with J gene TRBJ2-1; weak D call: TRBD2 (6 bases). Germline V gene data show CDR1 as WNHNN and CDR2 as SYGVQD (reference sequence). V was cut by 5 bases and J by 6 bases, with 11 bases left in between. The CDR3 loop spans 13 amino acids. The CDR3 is CASSRGLTNEQFF. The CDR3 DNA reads TGCGCCAGCAGTCGGGGACTCACCAATGAGCAGTTCTTC.

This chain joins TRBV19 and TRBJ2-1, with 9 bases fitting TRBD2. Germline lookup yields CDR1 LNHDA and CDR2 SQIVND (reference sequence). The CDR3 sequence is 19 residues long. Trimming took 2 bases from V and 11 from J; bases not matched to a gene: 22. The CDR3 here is CASSIRLMRSSGATYKQFF. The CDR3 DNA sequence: TGTGCCAGTAGTATAAGGCTTATGAGGTCTAGCGGGGCTACCTATAAGCAGTTCTTC.

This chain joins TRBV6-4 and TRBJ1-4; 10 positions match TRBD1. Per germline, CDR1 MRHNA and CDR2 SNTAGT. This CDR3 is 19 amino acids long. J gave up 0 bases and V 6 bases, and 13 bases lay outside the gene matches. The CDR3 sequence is CASRRADRGPVPTNEKLFF. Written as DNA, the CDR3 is TGTGCCAGCAGAAGAGCCGACAGGGGGCCGGTACCAACTAATGAAAAACTGTTTTTT.

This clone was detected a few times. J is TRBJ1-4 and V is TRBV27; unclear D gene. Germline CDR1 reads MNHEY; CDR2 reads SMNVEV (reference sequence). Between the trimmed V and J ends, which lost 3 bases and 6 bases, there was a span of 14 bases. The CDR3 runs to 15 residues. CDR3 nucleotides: TGTGCCAGCAGTTTGATGTGGGCTTCGGATGAAAAACTGTTTTTT. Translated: CASSLMWASDEKLFF.

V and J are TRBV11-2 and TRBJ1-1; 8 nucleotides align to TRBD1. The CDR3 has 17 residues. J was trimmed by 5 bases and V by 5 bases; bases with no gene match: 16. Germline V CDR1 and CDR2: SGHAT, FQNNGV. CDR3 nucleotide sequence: TGTGCCAGCAGCACTAGTTCAGACAGGGGTTGGTATACTGAAGCTTTCTTT. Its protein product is CASSTSSDRGWYTEAFF.

This CDR3 reads CASSPLDNRFSEQYF. CDR3 coding DNA: TGTGCCAGCTCACCGCTCGACAACAGGTTCTCGGAGCAGTACTTC. The chain recombines TRBV18 with TRBJ2-7; TRBD1 is a possible D gene (5 bases). The CDR3 contains 15 residues. V was clipped by 3 bases and J by 7 bases, with 19 bases between them. Germline values: CDR1 KGHSH, CDR2 LQKENI.

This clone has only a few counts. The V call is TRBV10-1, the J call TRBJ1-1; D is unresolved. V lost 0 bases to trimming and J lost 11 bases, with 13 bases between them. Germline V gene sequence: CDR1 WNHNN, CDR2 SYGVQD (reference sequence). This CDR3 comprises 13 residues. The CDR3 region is CASSESPDAVAFF. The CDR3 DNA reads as TGCGCCAGCAGTGAGTCCCCCGATGCGGTTGCTTTCTTT.

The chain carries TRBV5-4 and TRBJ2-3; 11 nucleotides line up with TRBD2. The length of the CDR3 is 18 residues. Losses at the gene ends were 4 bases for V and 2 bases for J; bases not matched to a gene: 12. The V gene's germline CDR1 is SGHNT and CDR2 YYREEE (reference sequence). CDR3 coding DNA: TGTGCCAGCAGCCCTAGCTTCCGACTAGCGGGGACCACAGATACGCAGTATTTT. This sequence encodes CASSPSFRLAGTTDTQYF.

In DNA form, the CDR3 reads TGTGCCAGCAGTGGTGGGGGGGAAAAACTGTTTTTT. Protein: CASSGGGEKLFF. The V gene is TRBV2, the J gene TRBJ1-4; D might be TRBD1 (5 bases). Trimming removed 4 bases at V and 8 bases at J, with 8 bases between. The CDR3 spans 12 residues. From germline, CDR1 is SNHLY and CDR2 FYNNEI.

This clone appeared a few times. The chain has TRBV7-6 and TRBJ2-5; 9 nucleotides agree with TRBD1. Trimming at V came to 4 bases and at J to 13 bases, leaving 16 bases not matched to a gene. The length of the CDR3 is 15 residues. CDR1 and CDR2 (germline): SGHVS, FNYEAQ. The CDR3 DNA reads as TGTGCCAGCAGCTCTGGACAGGGGACCGGGCAGACCGCGTACTTC. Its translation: CASSSGQGTGQTAYF.

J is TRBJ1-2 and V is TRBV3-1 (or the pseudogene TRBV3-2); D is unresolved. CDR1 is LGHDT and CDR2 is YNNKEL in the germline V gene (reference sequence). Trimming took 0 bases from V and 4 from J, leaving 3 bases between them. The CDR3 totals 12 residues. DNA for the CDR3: TGTGCCAGCAGCCAAGAGCGCTATGGCTACACCTTC. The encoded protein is CASSQERYGYTF.

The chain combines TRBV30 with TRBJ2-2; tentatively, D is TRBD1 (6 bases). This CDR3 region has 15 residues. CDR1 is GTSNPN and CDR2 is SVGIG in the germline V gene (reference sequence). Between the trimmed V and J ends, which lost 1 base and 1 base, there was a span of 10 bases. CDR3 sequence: CAWSAGHLNTGELFF. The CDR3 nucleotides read TGTGCCTGGAGTGCGGGACATCTGAACACCGGGGAGCTGTTTTTT.

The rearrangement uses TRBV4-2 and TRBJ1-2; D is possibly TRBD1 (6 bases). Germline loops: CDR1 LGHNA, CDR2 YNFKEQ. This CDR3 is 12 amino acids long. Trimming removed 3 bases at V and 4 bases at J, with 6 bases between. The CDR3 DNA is TGTGCCAGCAGCCAGGACAGCTATGGCTACACCTTC. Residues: CASSQDSYGYTF.

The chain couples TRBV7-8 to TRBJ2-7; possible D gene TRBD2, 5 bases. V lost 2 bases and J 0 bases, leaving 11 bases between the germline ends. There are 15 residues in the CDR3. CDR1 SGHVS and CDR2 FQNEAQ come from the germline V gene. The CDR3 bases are TGTGCCAGCAGCTTACGTAGACGGGACTCCTACGAGCAGTACTTC. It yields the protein CASSLRRRDSYEQYF.

The CDR3 region has the DNA TGCAGCGTTGTGAGGCGGGGTCCCCACACAGATACGCAGTATTTT. This gives the protein CSVVRRGPHTDTQYF. The chain employs TRBV29-1 and TRBJ2-3; D is possibly TRBD2 (6 bases). The CDR3 spans 15 residues. The V gene's germline CDR1 is SQVTM and CDR2 ANQGSEA. Between the trimmed V and J ends, which lost 4 bases and 2 bases, there was a span of 16 bases.

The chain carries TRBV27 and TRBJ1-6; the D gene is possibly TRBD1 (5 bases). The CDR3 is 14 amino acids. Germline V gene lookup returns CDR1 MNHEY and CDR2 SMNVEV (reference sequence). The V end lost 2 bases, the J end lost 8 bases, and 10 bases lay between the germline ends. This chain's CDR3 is CASSLQGRDSPLHF. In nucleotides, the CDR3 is TGTGCCAGCAGTTTACAGGGTAGGGATTCACCCCTCCACTTT.

The CDR3 reads CSENGQQLEAFF. The CDR3 nucleotides are TGCAGCGAGAACGGACAGCAACTTGAAGCTTTCTTT. The chain joins TRBV29-1 to TRBJ1-1; perhaps TRBD1 as D (6 bases). Trimming left V 7 bases short and J 7 bases short, with 16 bases between. CDR3 length: 12 residues. CDR1 SQVTM and CDR2 ANQGSEA come from the germline V gene.